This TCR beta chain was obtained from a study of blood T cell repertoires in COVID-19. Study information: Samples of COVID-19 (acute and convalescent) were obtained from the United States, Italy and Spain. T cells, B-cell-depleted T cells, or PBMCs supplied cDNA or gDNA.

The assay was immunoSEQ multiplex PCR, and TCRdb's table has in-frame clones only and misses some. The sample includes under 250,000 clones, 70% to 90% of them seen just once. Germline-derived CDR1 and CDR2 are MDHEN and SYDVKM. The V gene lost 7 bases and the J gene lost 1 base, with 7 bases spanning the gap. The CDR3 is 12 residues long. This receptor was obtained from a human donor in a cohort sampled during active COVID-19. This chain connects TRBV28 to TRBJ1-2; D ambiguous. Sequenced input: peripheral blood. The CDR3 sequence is CASNGDNYGYTF. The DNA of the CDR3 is TGTGCCAGCAACGGAGATAACTATGGCTACACCTTC.